This section outlines one T cell receptor (beta chain) sequence together with its context. The target antigen is unknown. The sample belongs to a study of vaccination effects on CD4 cells after COVID-19. The data were produced by immunoSEQ multiplex PCR, yet TCRdb's version contains in-frame clones alone and is incomplete. The data show roughly 41,000 clones, 66% seen once. V lost 5 bases and J 1 base, leaving 8 bases between the germline ends. From germline, CDR1 is MRHNA and CDR2 SNTAGT. This CDR3 spans 13 amino acids. Viral peptide pool expansion of antigen-specific CD4+ T cells preceded sequencing in the ViraFEST assay. When ten to eleven days of culture had elapsed, CD4+ T cells were isolated. Negative nucleocapsid antibody tests before and after vaccination confirmed no previous SARS-CoV-2 infection.

V usage is TRBV6-4 and J usage is TRBJ1-1, with D possibly TRBD1 on 6 matching bases. The clonotype originates from a human donor who received a COVID-19 vaccine. This sample comprised CD4+ T cells from PBMCs cultured with HCoV-OC43 spike peptides, obtained before COVID-19 vaccination. Subset here: HCoV-OC43 spike overlapping peptide pool stimulation. The CDR3 region is CASSLDRNTEAFF. The CDR3 DNA is TGTGCCAGCAGTTTGGACAGGAACACTGAAGCTTTCTTT.